This passage covers 5 T cell receptor beta chains from one sample sequenced in a study of OX40 agonist ivuxolimab in advanced cancers. Libraries were prepared by immunoSEQ multiplex PCR; TCRdb keeps only in-frame clonotypes and omits some of them. The sample consists of roughly 92,000 clones, around 91% of them appearing once. Sequencing was performed on CD4+ or CD8+ T cells sorted from blood, taken in a trial of the OX40 agonist ivuxolimab. The receptors here all came from an adult with an advanced solid tumor such as melanoma, head and neck, liver or kidney cancer.

This clone showed up just once. V is TRBV6-6 and J is TRBJ2-1; no clear D gene. Germline CDR1 is MNHNY and CDR2 is SVGAGI (reference sequence). With 5 bases removed from V and 8 bases from J, the gap between germline ends came to 16 bases. This CDR3 has 14 residues. The CDR3 loop reads CASSVHERADEQFF. CDR3 DNA: TGTGCCAGCAGTGTACATGAAAGGGCGGATGAGCAGTTCTTC.

This clone was observed a single time. The chain employs TRBV19 and TRBJ2-3; TRBD2 aligns across 12 bases. V shed 5 bases and J 3 bases; nucleotides not matched to a gene: 6. The CDR3 is made up of 16 amino acids. CDR1 is LNHDA, CDR2 SQIVND, per germline (reference sequence). CDR3 DNA: TGTGCCAGTAGTCCTGGACTAGCGGGACCTACAGATACGCAGTATTTT. Its translation is CASSPGLAGPTDTQYF.

The table lists this clone with a few counts. This chain joins TRBV7-8 and TRBJ1-5; TRBD1 is a possible D gene (5 bases). The germline V gene has CDR1 SGHVS and CDR2 FQNEAQ. V lost 1 base to trimming and J lost 2 bases, with 9 bases between them. This CDR3 is built from 15 residues. CDR3 nucleotide sequence: TGTGCCAGCAGCTTAGATTGGGGGGGCAATCAGCCCCAGCATTTT. Its translation is CASSLDWGGNQPQHF.

The chain carries TRBV29-1 and TRBJ2-1; no clear D gene. The CDR3 totals 14 residues. Trimming stripped 6 bases from V and 4 bases from J, with 16 bases between. Germline V gene data show CDR1 as SQVTM and CDR2 as ANQGSEA. CDR3 residues: CSVPERPGYNEQFF. The CDR3 DNA is TGCAGCGTCCCCGAGCGACCCGGTTACAATGAGCAGTTCTTC.

The V gene is TRBV27, the J gene TRBJ2-7; a weak D match, TRBD2 (5 bases). Germline CDR1 and CDR2: MNHEY and SMNVEV (reference sequence). V was shortened by 6 bases and J by 0 bases, with 15 bases between the two germline ends. CDR3 size: 15 residues. CDR3 nucleotides: TGTGCCAGCAGCCTAGCTATGGGCAACTCCTACGAGCAGTACTTC. As protein: CASSLAMGNSYEQYF.